What follows are 32 T cell receptor beta chains derived from one specimen sequenced in a study of OX40 agonist ivuxolimab in advanced cancers. The method was immunoSEQ multiplex PCR; TCRdb's version includes in-frame clones alone and lacks a portion of them. The data contain about 38,000 clones, 60% to 85% of them singletons. Sample: CD4+ or CD8+ T cells sorted from blood, taken in a trial of the OX40 agonist ivuxolimab. The receptors shown here come from an adult with an advanced solid tumor such as melanoma, head and neck, liver or kidney cancer.

The chain carries TRBV27 and TRBJ2-5; the D is unclear. Per germline, CDR1 MNHEY and CDR2 SMNVEV (reference sequence). This CDR3 has 15 residues. V was shortened by 5 bases and J by 1 base, with 14 bases between the two germline ends. CDR3 coding DNA: TGTGCCAGCAGTGCCACTCCCGGAACCCAAGAGACCCAGTACTTC. Residues: CASSATPGTQETQYF.

The rearrangement uses TRBV30 and TRBJ2-1; D is unclear. The ends were cut back, 5 bases at V and 2 bases at J, with 10 bases in the middle. The CDR3 spans 13 residues. Per the germline V gene, CDR1 is GTSNPN and CDR2 is SVGIG (reference sequence). CDR3 coding DNA: TGTGCCTGGGACCGGGCGACCTACAATGAGCAGTTCTTC. Protein sequence: CAWDRATYNEQFF.

The V and J genes are TRBV4-1 and TRBJ1-1; possible D gene TRBD1, 5 bases. The germline V gene encodes CDR1 MGHRA and CDR2 YSYEKL. Trimming took 4 bases from V and 8 from J, leaving 20 bases between them. The CDR3 is 15 residues long. CDR3 in DNA: TGCGCCAGCAGCCCCCCCAGGGCGGGGGGGAGGGAAGCTTTCTTT. This codes for CASSPPRAGGREAFF.

In its sample, this clone is medium-sized. The chain couples TRBV29-1 to TRBJ2-7; 10 nucleotides agree with TRBD1. CDR1 is SQVTM and CDR2 is ANQGSEA in the germline V gene. After removal of 7 bases from V and 5 bases from J, the junction contained 8 bases not matched to a gene. This CDR3 spans 13 amino acids. DNA for the CDR3: TGCAGCGGCACGGGACAGGGGAGGCACGAGCAGTACTTC. Translation: CSGTGQGRHEQYF.

In DNA form, the CDR3 reads TGCGCCAGCAGCTTGGATTTCACAGATACGCAGTATTTT. It encodes CASSLDFTDTQYF. This chain uses TRBV5-1 with TRBJ2-3; D not resolved. CDR3 size: 13 residues. Germline loops: CDR1 SGHRS, CDR2 YFSETQ. V was cut by 0 bases and J by 2 bases, with 4 bases left in between.

This rearrangement joins TRBV11-1 to TRBJ2-7, with 7 nucleotides matching TRBD2. This CDR3 contains 15 residues. CDR1 and CDR2 (germline): SGHAT, FQDESV (reference sequence). V lost 2 bases to trimming and J lost 0 bases; unmatched junction nucleotides: 4. CDR3 sequence (DNA): TGTGCCAGCAGCTTATTAAGCGGGGTCTCCTACGAGCAGTACTTC. This encodes CASSLLSGVSYEQYF.

The chain is built from TRBV28 and TRBJ2-3; D gene unclear. The CDR3 is 15 amino acids. Germline assignment: CDR1 MDHEN and CDR2 SYDVKM. V gave up 1 base and J gave up 5 bases, with 13 bases separating them. The CDR3: CASSLSTYGGDTQYF. The CDR3 nucleotides read TGTGCCAGCAGTTTATCGACCTACGGTGGAGATACGCAGTATTTT.

The genes are TRBV18 and TRBJ1-2; possibly TRBD1 for D (6 bases). The V end was cut by 0 bases, the J end by 4 bases, with 12 bases between. The CDR3 covers 15 residues. Germline CDR1 is KGHSH and CDR2 is LQKENI. CDR3 residues: CASSPPGHLFYGYTF. For the CDR3, the DNA is TGTGCCAGCTCACCACCGGGACACTTGTTCTATGGCTACACCTTC. Variable domain in full (rest from reference TRBV18 and TRBJ1-2): NAGVMQNPRHLVRRRGQEARLRCSPMKGHSHVYWYRQLPEEGLKFMVYLQKENIIDESGMPKERFSAEFPKEGPSILRIQQVVRGDSAAYFCASSPPGHLFYGYTFGSGTRLTVV.

This chain links TRBV18 with TRBJ2-3; 12 nucleotides line up with TRBD1. With 2 bases clipped from V and 7 bases from J, the junction kept 4 bases outside the gene matches. The CDR3 sequence is 15 residues long. Germline assignment: CDR1 KGHSH and CDR2 LQKENI. The CDR3 DNA sequence: TGTGCCAGCTCACCAAGGGGACAGGGGGCGAATACGCAGTATTTT. This gives the protein CASSPRGQGANTQYF.

The J gene is TRBJ2-7, the V gene TRBV27; the D gene is possibly TRBD1 (6 bases). V lost 6 bases, J lost 3 bases, and 12 bases lay in between. CDR3 length equals 13 residues. The germline V gene has CDR1 MNHEY and CDR2 SMNVEV (reference sequence). Written as DNA, the CDR3 is TGTGCCAGCAGCAGGACAGACAGCTACGAGCAGTACTTC. Translated, it gives CASSRTDSYEQYF.

J is TRBJ2-5 and V is TRBV27; the D call may be TRBD1 or TRBD2 (5 bases each). The CDR3 has 16 residues. Trimming stripped 2 bases from V and 2 bases from J, with 15 bases between. The germline CDR1 and CDR2 sequences are MNHEY and SMNVEV (reference sequence). This CDR3 is CASSLGQRTLQETQYF. The CDR3 bases are TGTGCCAGCAGTTTAGGCCAGCGGACACTGCAAGAGACCCAGTACTTC.

The chain is built from TRBV5-1 and TRBJ2-7; 8 nucleotides line up with TRBD2. CDR3 length equals 15 residues. The V gene end was trimmed by 0 bases and the J gene end by 5 bases; junction bases not matched to a gene: 7. In germline, CDR1 is SGHRS, CDR2 YFSETQ. Here the CDR3 DNA reads TGCGCCAGCAGCTTGGTCGGGAGGGCCGGGGACGAGCAGTACTTC. The encoded protein is CASSLVGRAGDEQYF.

This clone was counted between two and nine times. The gene calls are TRBV7-2 and TRBJ2-7, with unresolved D. There are 13 residues in the CDR3. From germline, CDR1 is SGHTA and CDR2 FQGNSA. Between the trimmed V and J ends, which lost 3 bases and 1 base, there was a span of 7 bases. CDR3 nucleotide sequence: TGTGCCAGCAGCTTTGGTCGGTCCTACGAGCAGTACTTC. It translates to CASSFGRSYEQYF. The whole variable domain, remainder taken from reference TRBV7-2 and TRBJ2-7, is GAGVSQSPSNKVTEKGKDVELRCDPISGHTALYWYRQSLGQGLEFLIYFQGNSAPDKSGLPSDRFSAERTGGSVSTLTIQRTQQEDSAVYLCASSFGRSYEQYFGPGTRLTVT.

This chain joins TRBV5-4 and TRBJ1-2, with 7 bases lining up with TRBD1. The CDR3 contains 15 residues. The V gene's germline CDR1 is SGHNT and CDR2 YYREEE (reference sequence). V shed 4 bases and J 1 base; nucleotides not matched to a gene: 7. The CDR3 sequence is CASSGGGQHNYGYTF. The CDR3 nucleotides are TGTGCCAGCAGCGGCGGGGGACAGCATAACTATGGCTACACCTTC.

This chain uses TRBV28 with TRBJ1-5; perhaps TRBD1 as D (5 bases). The germline V gene has CDR1 MDHEN and CDR2 SYDVKM. The CDR3 contains 14 residues. Trimming took 6 bases from V and 3 from J, leaving 12 bases between them. CDR3 DNA: TGTGCCAGCAGCGCCGACAGCCTCAATCAGCCCCAGCATTTT. It codes for CASSADSLNQPQHF. The full variable domain, completed using reference TRBV28 and TRBJ1-5, is DVKVTQSSRYLVKRTGEKVFLECVQDMDHENMFWYRQDPGLGLRLIYFSYDVKMKEKGDIPEGYSVSREKKERFSLILESASTNQTSMYLCASSADSLNQPQHFGDGTRLSIL.

V and J are TRBV27 and TRBJ1-1; weak D call: TRBD1 (5 bases). The CDR3 has 15 amino acids. V lost 2 bases, J lost 4 bases, and 14 bases lay in between. Germline V CDR1 and CDR2: MNHEY, SMNVEV (reference sequence). DNA for the CDR3: TGTGCCAGCAGTTTAGACAGAACCTTGGGCACTGAAGCTTTCTTT. Translation gives CASSLDRTLGTEAFF.

This clone was counted only a few times. This sequence joins TRBV19 and TRBJ1-1, with D possibly matching TRBD1 (6 bases). Per germline, CDR1 LNHDA and CDR2 SQIVND (reference sequence). The length of the CDR3 is 14 residues. V dropped 5 bases and J dropped 6 bases, with 16 bases sitting between them. CDR3 nucleotide sequence: TGTGCCAGTAGTCCCCAGGGGCCAGGCGCTGAAGCTTTCTTT. This sequence encodes CASSPQGPGAEAFF.

The chain carries TRBV13 and TRBJ2-1; 7 bases are shared with TRBD1. After removal of 4 bases from V and 7 bases from J, the junction contained 16 bases not matched to a gene. Germline values: CDR1 PRHDT, CDR2 FYEKMQ (reference sequence). The CDR3 consists of 17 residues. The CDR3 DNA reads as TGTGCCAGCAGCTACTCGGGGACAGTCCCCGATAGGAATGAGCAGTTCTTC. It is translated as CASSYSGTVPDRNEQFF.

This clone was seen once. The genes are TRBV5-1 and TRBJ2-2; D call uncertain. The CDR3 has 16 residues. Germline V gene data show CDR1 as SGHRS and CDR2 as YFSETQ. V was cut by 1 base and J by 6 bases, with 16 bases left in between. DNA of the CDR3: TGCGCCAGCAGCTTGAGGTCAATGGTGATCCCCGGGGAGCTGTTTTTT. Its translation is CASSLRSMVIPGELFF.

This clone has just a few counts. The chain combines TRBV19 with TRBJ1-3; D is unresolved. CDR3 size: 13 residues. Trimming pared 2 bases from V and 4 bases from J, leaving 6 bases between. Germline V CDR1 and CDR2: LNHDA, SQIVND (reference sequence). The CDR3 DNA reads as TGTGCCAGTAGTATATTCGTGGGAAACACCATATATTTT. Its protein product is CASSIFVGNTIYF.

This chain joins TRBV19 and TRBJ2-1; 9 nucleotides align to TRBD2. Germline trimming cut 7 bases from V and 6 bases from J; bases unmatched to any gene: 10. This CDR3 spans 15 amino acids. The germline gives CDR1 LNHDA, CDR2 SQIVND (reference sequence). The CDR3 DNA is TGTGCCAGTACGATAGGCGGGAGGGCCGGCAATGAGCAGTTCTTC. Encoded protein: CASTIGGRAGNEQFF.

The rearrangement uses TRBV7-9 and TRBJ2-5; TRBD1 is a possible D gene (5 bases). Trimming removed 1 base at V and 1 base at J, with 10 bases between. Germline CDR1 SEHNR, CDR2 FQNEAQ (reference sequence). This CDR3 has 15 residues. The CDR3 loop reads CASSLEAGRQETQYF. The DNA of the CDR3 is TGTGCCAGCAGCTTAGAGGCAGGGCGCCAAGAGACCCAGTACTTC.

The gene calls are TRBV27 and TRBJ1-1; no reliable D call. V was shortened by 5 bases and J by 3 bases, with 10 bases between the two germline ends. CDR3 length: 13 amino acids. Germline V CDR1 and CDR2: MNHEY, SMNVEV (reference sequence). The CDR3 region is CASSTRVDTEAFF. The CDR3 nucleotides are TGTGCCAGCAGTACTAGGGTGGACACTGAAGCTTTCTTT.

This clone occurred a few times. The V gene is TRBV4-3, the J gene TRBJ2-2, with 8 bases matching TRBD2. CDR1 is LGHNA, CDR2 YSLEER, per germline. The junction had 10 bases not matched to a gene; V was cut back by 0 bases and J by 7 bases. The CDR3 extends over 17 amino acids. CDR3 protein: CASSQDPAGVIGGELFF. The DNA of the CDR3 is TGCGCCAGCAGCCAAGACCCAGCGGGGGTTATTGGCGGGGAGCTGTTTTTT.

This clone was detected once. The chain recombines TRBV18 with TRBJ1-1, with D unresolved. CDR3 length equals 13 residues. The germline V gene has CDR1 KGHSH and CDR2 LQKENI. The V end was cut by 3 bases, the J end by 2 bases, with 7 bases between. CDR3 loop: CASSPTFNTEAFF. The CDR3 region has the DNA TGTGCCAGCTCACCTACATTTAACACTGAAGCTTTCTTT.

The chain carries TRBV11-2 and TRBJ2-5, with a tentative D call TRBD2 (5 bases). This CDR3 region has 15 residues. The germline V and J ends were trimmed by 5 bases and 1 base, with 14 bases remaining between them. Per the germline V gene, CDR1 is SGHAT and CDR2 is FQNNGV. CDR3 loop: CASSPGTRGQETQYF. CDR3 bases: TGTGCCAGCAGCCCGGGCACCCGGGGCCAAGAGACCCAGTACTTC. Full variable domain (remainder filled in from reference TRBV11-2 and TRBJ2-5): EAGVAQSPRYKIIEKRQSVAFWCNPISGHATLYWYQQILGQGPKLLIQFQNNGVVDDSQLPKDRFSAERLKGVDSTLKIQPAKLEDSAVYLCASSPGTRGQETQYFGPGTRLLVL.

The chain combines TRBV7-8 with TRBJ2-5, with TRBD2 matching over 13 bases. Germline assignment: CDR1 SGHVS and CDR2 FQNEAQ. CDR3 length equals 14 residues. The V and J ends lost 3 bases and 5 bases, in that order; junction bases with no gene match: 0. This CDR3 reads CASSLTSGGETQYF. The CDR3 DNA sequence: TGTGCCAGCAGCTTGACTAGCGGGGGGGAGACCCAGTACTTC.

This clone was seen only once. The chain is built from TRBV5-1 and TRBJ2-7; D ambiguous. Germline CDR1 reads SGHRS; CDR2 reads YFSETQ. V lost 0 bases, J lost 6 bases, and 7 bases lay in between. The CDR3 covers 12 residues. CDR3 protein: CASSLAVSEQYF. The CDR3 DNA follows: TGCGCCAGCAGCTTGGCTGTATCCGAGCAGTACTTC.

This clone was observed a single time. The rearrangement joins TRBV28 to TRBJ2-3; 7 bases agree with TRBD2. Germline-derived CDR1 and CDR2 are MDHEN and SYDVKM. The junction had 8 bases not matched to a gene; V was cut back by 7 bases and J by 1 base. The CDR3 runs to 15 residues. The CDR3 protein is CASTREGGGTDTQYF. DNA of the CDR3: TGTGCCAGCACCAGGGAGGGTGGGGGCACAGATACGCAGTATTTT.

The rearrangement links TRBV19 to TRBJ2-5; perhaps D is TRBD1 or TRBD2 (5 bases each). Deletions cut 7 bases from V and 5 bases from J, with 14 bases between. This CDR3 has 13 amino acids. Germline loops: CDR1 LNHDA, CDR2 SQIVND (reference sequence). The CDR3 DNA reads as TGTGCCAGTACCTCCGTGGGGACGGAGACCCAGTACTTC. It yields the protein CASTSVGTETQYF.

V gene TRBV7-9 combines with J gene TRBJ1-5, with 7 bases fitting TRBD1. The CDR3 has 13 amino acids. V shed 5 bases and J 7 bases; nucleotides not matched to a gene: 5. Per germline, CDR1 SEHNR and CDR2 FQNEAQ (reference sequence). CDR3 in amino acids: CASSRTGDQPQHF. The CDR3 nucleotides are TGTGCCAGCAGCCGTACAGGGGACCAGCCCCAGCATTTT.

V and J are TRBV28 and TRBJ2-7, with a tentative D call TRBD1 (5 bases). CDR1 is MDHEN, CDR2 SYDVKM, per germline. The CDR3 contains 13 residues. The V gene lost 6 bases and the J gene lost 4 bases, with 13 bases spanning the gap. Here the CDR3 reads CASRRSRAYEQYF. CDR3 nucleotide sequence: TGTGCCAGCAGAAGGAGCAGGGCTTACGAGCAGTACTTC.